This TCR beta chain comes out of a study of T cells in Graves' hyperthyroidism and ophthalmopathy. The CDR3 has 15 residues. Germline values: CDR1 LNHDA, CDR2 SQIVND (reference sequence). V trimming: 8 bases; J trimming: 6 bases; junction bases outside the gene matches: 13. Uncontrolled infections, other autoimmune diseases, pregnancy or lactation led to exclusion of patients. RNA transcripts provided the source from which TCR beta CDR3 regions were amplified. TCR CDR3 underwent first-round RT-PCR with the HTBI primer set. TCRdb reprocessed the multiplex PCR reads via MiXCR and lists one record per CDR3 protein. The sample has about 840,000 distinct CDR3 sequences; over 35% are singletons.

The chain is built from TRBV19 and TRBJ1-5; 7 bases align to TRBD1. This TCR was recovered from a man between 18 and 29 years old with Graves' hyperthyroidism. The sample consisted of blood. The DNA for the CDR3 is TGTGCCAGTTCGGGAGGCTCGGGACAGATTCAGCCCCAGCATTTT. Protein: CASSGGSGQIQPQHF.